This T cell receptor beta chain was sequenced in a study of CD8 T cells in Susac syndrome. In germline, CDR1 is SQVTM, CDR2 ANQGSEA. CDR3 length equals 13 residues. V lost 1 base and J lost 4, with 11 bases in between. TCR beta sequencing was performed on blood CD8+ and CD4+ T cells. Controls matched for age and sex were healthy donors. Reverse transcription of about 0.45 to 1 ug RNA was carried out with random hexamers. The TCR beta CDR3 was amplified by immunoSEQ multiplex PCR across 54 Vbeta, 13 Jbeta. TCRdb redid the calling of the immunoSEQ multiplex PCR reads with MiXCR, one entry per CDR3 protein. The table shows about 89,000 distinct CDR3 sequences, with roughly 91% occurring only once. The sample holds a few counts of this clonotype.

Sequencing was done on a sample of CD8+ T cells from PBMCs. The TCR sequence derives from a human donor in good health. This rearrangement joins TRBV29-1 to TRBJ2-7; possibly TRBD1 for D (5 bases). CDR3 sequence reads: CSVEGGREYEQYF. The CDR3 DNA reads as TGCAGCGTTGAAGGGGGCAGGGAATACGAGCAGTACTTC.